Following are 3 T cell receptor beta chains from one sample sequenced in a study of OX40 agonist ivuxolimab in advanced cancers. Measured with immunoSEQ multiplex PCR; TCRdb has only the in-frame clones, and not every one. The table records 65,000 to 100,000 clones, approximately 91% of them present only once. The source material was CD4+ or CD8+ T cells sorted from blood, sampled in a trial of the OX40 agonist ivuxolimab. All receptors come from an adult with an advanced solid tumor such as melanoma, head and neck, liver or kidney cancer.

The V and J genes are TRBV5-1 and TRBJ2-5; D uncertain. The CDR3 length is 12 residues. V was pared by 3 bases and J by 1 base, with 4 bases between. Germline V gives CDR1 SGHRS, CDR2 YFSETQ. The chain's CDR3 is CASSWSQETQYF. The CDR3 region has the DNA TGCGCCAGCAGCTGGAGCCAAGAGACCCAGTACTTC.

Here the CDR3 reads CASSSTGGRDSSYNSPLHF. The CDR3, as DNA: TGCGCCAGCAGTAGTACAGGGGGCAGAGACTCTTCCTATAATTCACCCCTCCACTTT. The V and J genes are TRBV4-1 and TRBJ1-6; TRBD1 matches at 9 bases. CDR1 and CDR2 (germline): MGHRA, YSYEKL. There are 19 residues in the CDR3. After removal of 6 bases from V and 1 base from J, the junction contained 13 bases not matched to a gene.

The J gene is TRBJ1-1, the V gene TRBV28; possible D gene TRBD1, 5 bases. V gave up 4 bases and J gave up 2 bases, with 14 bases separating them. The CDR3 loop spans 15 amino acids. Germline V gives CDR1 MDHEN, CDR2 SYDVKM. Written as DNA, the CDR3 is TGTGCCAGCAGTTCCCCGGGTGGGACTAACACTGAAGCTTTCTTT. This codes for CASSSPGGTNTEAFF.